This is a list of T cell receptor beta chains from one sample in a study of blood T cell repertoires in COVID-19. Generated by immunoSEQ multiplex PCR, the TCRdb table keeps only in-frame clones and is missing some. The sample consists of some 46,000 clones, approximately 89% of them appearing once. Sample: peripheral blood. The source is a man between 45 and 60 years old with acute or convalescent COVID-19. The CDR3 runs from the conserved cysteine through the conserved F or W. D genes are given only for firm matches. Rows give clone size only sometimes, using once, few, many, or a class for an expanded clone.

clone_size	d_call	v_call	j_call	cdr3_nt	cdr3_aa
NA	TRBD2	TRBV4-2	TRBJ2-3	TGTGCCAGCAGCCAAGTGTCCCCGTTCGGGGGGGGGTTCACAGATACGCAGTATTTT	CASSQVSPFGGGFTDTQYF
NA	TRBD1	TRBV28	TRBJ1-4	TGTGCCAGCAGTTTAGCGGTTATAGGGGGCGATGAAAAACTGTTTTTT	CASSLAVIGGDEKLFF
NA	NA	TRBV27	TRBJ2-3	TGTGCCAGCAGTAACGCAGGGGTGACAGATACGCAGTATTTT	CASSNAGVTDTQYF
once	NA	TRBV25-1	TRBJ1-1	TGTGCCAGCAGTGTTCAGGGGATGAACACTGAAGCTTTCTTT	CASSVQGMNTEAFF
NA	TRBD1	TRBV5-1	TRBJ2-1	TGCGCCAGCAGCTCCAGGGGGATCTACAATGAGCAGTTCTTC	CASSSRGIYNEQFF
NA	NA	TRBV24-1	TRBJ2-1	TGTGCCACCAGTGATCTTCAGGGGAATGGGCAGTTCTTC	CATSDLQGNGQFF
NA	NA	TRBV5-6	TRBJ2-2	TGTGCCAGCAGCTTGGATTTCAGTGTGAACACCGGGGAGCTGTTTTTT	CASSLDFSVNTGELFF
NA	TRBD1	TRBV5-1	TRBJ2-2	TGCGCCAGCAGCTCCCAGGGGGACACCGGGGAGCTGTTTTTT	CASSSQGDTGELFF
NA	NA	TRBV11-2	TRBJ1-5	TGTGCCAGCAGCTTAGAGGGCGCTAGCAATCAGCCCCAGCATTTT	CASSLEGASNQPQHF
NA	TRBD1	TRBV30	TRBJ1-3	TGTGCCTGCCAGGGGGACTCTGGAAACACCATATATTTT	CACQGDSGNTIYF
NA	NA	TRBV6-6	TRBJ1-5	TGTGCCCACGGGTACAGCAATCAGCCCCAGCATTTT	CAHGYSNQPQHF
NA	TRBD1	TRBV6-5	TRBJ1-6	TGTGCCAGCAGGGCACCGGGACAGCCAAATTCACCCCTCCACTTT	CASRAPGQPNSPLHF
NA	NA	TRBV2	TRBJ2-1	TGTGCCAGCAGTGTAGCCAGGGACAATGAGCAGTTCTTC	CASSVARDNEQFF
NA	NA	TRBV12-3/TRBV12-4	TRBJ2-5	TGTGCCAGCAGTTTTGGGGGGAAAGAGACCCAGTACTTC	CASSFGGKETQYF
NA	TRBD2	TRBV19	TRBJ2-7	TGTGCCAGTAGAGGACTAGCGGGACGCGAGCAGTACTTC	CASRGLAGREQYF
NA	TRBD2	TRBV5-1	TRBJ2-3	TGCGCCAGCAGCTTGGCCATAGCGGGAGGCGGCACAGATACGCAGTATTTT	CASSLAIAGGGTDTQYF
NA	NA	TRBV7-2	TRBJ1-1	TGTGCCAGCGGCGGGGCATTTGCCGCTGAAGCTTTCTTT	CASGGAFAAEAFF
NA	NA	TRBV11-2	TRBJ1-2	TGTGCCAGCAGTCACCGGAAGGGGTCCTATGGCTACACCTTC	CASSHRKGSYGYTF
NA	NA	TRBV27	TRBJ1-3	TGTGCCAGCTCCCTTACAGGAGTAGCTGGAAACACCATATATTTT	CASSLTGVAGNTIYF
NA	NA	TRBV6-6	TRBJ1-4	TGTGCCAGCAGGGGCTACAGGGAGGGCCTGTTTTTT	CASRGYREGLFF
NA	TRBD1	TRBV30	TRBJ1-6	TGTGCCTTGGACAGGAGCCTAAATTCACCCCTCCACTTT	CALDRSLNSPLHF
NA	NA	TRBV7-2	TRBJ1-2	TGTGCCAGCAGCCCTAACAGGGAGCATGGCTACACCTTC	CASSPNREHGYTF
NA	NA	TRBV3-1/TRBV3-2	TRBJ2-1	TGTGCCAGCAGCCAAGCGTGGGCTTTAAACCATGAGCAGTTCTTC	CASSQAWALNHEQFF
few	TRBD1	TRBV15	TRBJ2-5	TGTGCCACCAGCAGGCGACAGGGTCCCCAAGAGACCCAGTACTTC	CATSRRQGPQETQYF
NA	TRBD2	TRBV4-3	TRBJ2-3	TGCGCCAGCAGTCCAGACCCCAGCGGGGGGGCCTGGGGTACGCAGTATTTT	CASSPDPSGGAWGTQYF
NA	NA	TRBV4-1	TRBJ1-3	TGCGCCAGCAGCCAAGGGGGGGGCTCTGGAAACACCATATATTTT	CASSQGGGSGNTIYF
NA	TRBD2	TRBV27	TRBJ2-5	TGTGCCAGCAGTTACGGGACTAGCGGGGGCCAAGAGACCCAGTACTTC	CASSYGTSGGQETQYF
NA	NA	TRBV20-1	TRBJ2-7	TGCAGTGCTAGAGGGGGCTATGAGCAGTACTTC	CSARGGYEQYF
NA	NA	TRBV9	TRBJ2-3	TGTGCCAGCAGCGTGAGGGACATCACAGATACGCAGTATTTT	CASSVRDITDTQYF
once	NA	TRBV13	TRBJ1-1	TGTGCCAGCAGCCTAAAGCCCACGAACACTGAAGCTTTCTTT	CASSLKPTNTEAFF
NA	TRBD1	TRBV7-2	TRBJ2-3	TGTGCCAGCAGCTTAGCTCCCAGGGGGCCACTCTCCGATACGCAGTATTTT	CASSLAPRGPLSDTQYF